Included here is one T cell receptor beta chain sequence, with context. The CDR3 covers 15 residues. CDR1 SGHNT and CDR2 YYREEE come from the germline V gene (reference sequence). With 0 bases clipped from V and 2 bases from J, the junction kept 1 base outside the gene matches. These data are taken from a study of blood T cell repertoires in COVID-19. For the study at large: Researchers got acute and convalescent COVID-19 samples from the United States, Italy and Spain.

The protocol was immunoSEQ multiplex PCR, while the TCRdb copy is restricted to in-frame clones and leaves out a portion. The sample yields about 150,000 clones, 87% seen once. The V and J genes are TRBV5-4 and TRBJ1-2; 10 bases are a match to TRBD1. Material for sequencing was peripheral blood. The clonotype comes from a human donor in a cohort sampled during active COVID-19. DNA of the CDR3: TGTGCCAGCAGCTTGGGGGGACAGGGGAACTATGGCTACACCTTC. Translated, it gives CASSLGGQGNYGYTF.